This T cell receptor beta chain was identified in a study of molecular identifiers for immune sequencing clone quantification. TCRdb reanalysed the PCR reads using MiXCR and keeps one entry per CDR3 protein. The sample yields hundreds of thousands of distinct CDR3 sequences, roughly 27% seen once. Trimming left V 0 bases short and J 4 bases short, with 9 bases between. The CDR3 runs to 14 residues. Per the germline V gene, CDR1 is LGHDT and CDR2 is YNNKEL (reference sequence). In this sample, this clonotype turned up a few times. No antigen is known for it. The study's findings and limits: Clone sizes that are highly expanded could be underestimated when identical TCR molecules share a barcode.

This receptor was taken from a human donor in good health. Some libraries in this study had Jurkat cell RNA spiked in. Sequencing was carried out using naive CD8+ T cells from blood, with Jurkat cell RNA spiked in. Subset: FACS-sorted CD8+CD4-CCR7+CD45RA+ naive T cells. The chain uses TRBV3-1 and TRBJ1-2, with D uncertain. CDR3 coding DNA: TGTGCCAGCAGCCAAGATGAAGTCAGCTATGGCTACACCTTC. This translates into CASSQDEVSYGYTF.